The following is a TCR beta chain sequence with its context. What it recognizes is unknown. PCR employed 60 Vbeta and 13 Jbeta primers. Here immunoSEQ multiplex PCR was the method, and the copy in TCRdb shows in-frame clones only, minus some. This table holds around 200,000 clones, around 80% found once. These data belong to a study of cytomegalovirus exposure and HLA in healthy donors. The study, taken as a whole, reports: Reportedly, diagnosis of cytomegalovirus status by the classifier showed high specificity and sensitivity.

In germline, CDR1 is MNHEY, CDR2 SVGAGI. The CDR3 runs 13 residues. Between the trimmed V and J ends, which lost 4 bases and 13 bases, there was a span of 14 bases. The sequencing input was PBMCs. The source is a woman in her 30s in good health and CMV-seropositive. The chain joins TRBV6-5 to TRBJ1-6, with D unresolved. In DNA, the CDR3 is TGTGCCAGCAGTTTTACCGGGTCCTCGCCCCTCCACTTT. Translating it yields CASSFTGSSPLHF.